Listed here are 17 T cell receptor beta chains from one sample, sequenced in a study of blood T cell repertoires in COVID-19. Assay used: immunoSEQ multiplex PCR; TCRdb lists only in-frame clones, some missing. The data contain under 250,000 clones, approximately 85% of them singletons. The source material was peripheral blood. These receptors came from a man aged 50-59 years with COVID-19, enrolled during active disease.

The rearrangement joins TRBV6-5 to TRBJ2-7, with D perhaps TRBD1 (6 bases). This CDR3 is 15 amino acids long. Germline loops: CDR1 MNHEY, CDR2 SVGAGI. Deletions cut 6 bases from V and 2 bases from J, with 17 bases between. CDR3 sequence: CASRATYRETYEQYF. The CDR3 DNA reads TGTGCCAGCAGGGCTACCTACAGGGAGACCTACGAGCAGTACTTC.

This clone has more than one count but fewer than ten. V usage is TRBV19 and J usage is TRBJ2-5; 9 bases line up with TRBD2. J gave up 4 bases and V 7 bases, and 19 bases lay outside the gene matches. Germline CDR1 LNHDA, CDR2 SQIVND (reference sequence). The CDR3 totals 18 residues. The CDR3 here is CASTRSGTSSRRGETQYF. CDR3 DNA sequence: TGTGCCAGTACCCGTTCCGGGACTAGCTCCAGAAGAGGAGAGACCCAGTACTTC.

The V gene is TRBV4-3, the J gene TRBJ1-6, with TRBD1 identical over 7 bases. Looked up from germline, CDR1 is LGHNA and CDR2 is YSLEER. The CDR3 has 14 amino acids. With 1 base clipped from V and 11 bases from J, the junction kept 5 bases outside the gene matches. The DNA for the CDR3 is TGCGCCAGCAGCCAAGCTCCTACAGGGGCACCCCTCCACTTT. Its translation is CASSQAPTGAPLHF.

V usage is TRBV7-8 and J usage is TRBJ1-6, with a tentative D call TRBD1 (5 bases). V lost 6 bases to trimming and J lost 7 bases, with 10 bases between them. The CDR3 consists of 13 residues. In germline, CDR1 is SGHVS, CDR2 FQNEAQ. CDR3 DNA: TGTGCCAGCAGATATACAGGAAATTCACCCCTCCACTTT. It specifies CASRYTGNSPLHF.

The chain links TRBV5-1 to TRBJ2-7, with TRBD1 identical over 10 bases. The V gene's germline CDR1 is SGHRS and CDR2 YFSETQ. The CDR3 is made up of 14 amino acids. The V gene end was trimmed by 3 bases and the J gene end by 4 bases; junction bases not matched to a gene: 4. The CDR3 DNA follows: TGCGCCAGCAGCTCCCGGGACAGGGGTTACGAGCAGTACTTC. It translates to CASSSRDRGYEQYF. The whole variable domain, remainder taken from reference TRBV5-1 and TRBJ2-7, is KAGVTQTPRYLIKTRGQQVTLSCSPISGHRSVSWYQQTPGQGLQFLFEYFSETQRNKGNFPGRFSGRQFSNSRSEMNVSTLELGDSALYLCASSSRDRGYEQYFGPGTRLTVT.

The chain uses TRBV6-1 and TRBJ2-6; 9 nucleotides align to TRBD1. V gave up 5 bases and J gave up 2 bases; unmatched junction bases: 1. The CDR3 runs 15 residues. From germline, CDR1 is MNHNS and CDR2 SASEGT. The CDR3 coding sequence is TGTGCCAGCAGTCGGACAGGGGCTGGGGCCAACGTCCTGACTTTC. This translates into CASSRTGAGANVLTF.

The chain joins TRBV10-3 to TRBJ2-3, with a weak D call TRBD1 (6 bases). Germline values: CDR1 ENHRY, CDR2 SYGVKD. V lost 4 bases and J lost 5, with 16 bases in between. The CDR3 consists of 15 residues. The CDR3 coding sequence is TGTGCCATCAGTGGTAGGGGGAGTCTGGAAGATACGCAGTATTTT. The encoded protein is CAISGRGSLEDTQYF.

This clone came up a few times. The V and J genes are TRBV7-9 and TRBJ1-6; the D gene is possibly TRBD1 (5 bases). V lost 1 base to trimming and J lost 14 bases, with 15 bases between them. Germline V CDR1 and CDR2: SEHNR, FQNEAQ (reference sequence). The CDR3 sequence is 14 residues long. Here the CDR3 DNA reads TGTGCCAGCAGCTTAGGGGGCTCCATGGTAGCCCTCCACTTT. It codes for CASSLGGSMVALHF.

The chain joins TRBV9 to TRBJ2-7, with TRBD1 matching 11 bases. The length of the CDR3 is 13 residues. The V segment lost 5 bases and the J segment 5 bases; nucleotides outside the gene matches: 3. Germline V gene lookup returns CDR1 SGDLS and CDR2 YYNGEE. In DNA form, the CDR3 reads TGTGCCAGCAGTGGACAGGGGGCTGACGAGCAGTACTTC. This translates into CASSGQGADEQYF.

This chain uses TRBV7-8 with TRBJ1-2; tentatively, D is TRBD1 (6 bases). The V gene lost 1 base and the J gene lost 5 bases, with 11 bases spanning the gap. The CDR3 is 14 amino acids. Germline V lookup: CDR1 SGHVS, CDR2 FQNEAQ. The CDR3 DNA sequence: TGTGCCAGCAGCTTAGGCGCAGGGGAATATGGCTACACCTTC. Translation: CASSLGAGEYGYTF.

This clone occurred once. This chain connects TRBV10-3 to TRBJ2-7, with a tentative D call TRBD1 (8 bases). The germline V and J ends were trimmed by 5 bases and 3 bases, with 17 bases remaining between them. This CDR3 has 15 amino acids. The germline V gene encodes CDR1 ENHRY and CDR2 SYGVKD. The CDR3 region is CAISNGQGGSYEQYF. In nucleotides, the CDR3 is TGTGCCATCAGTAACGGACAGGGAGGGAGCTACGAGCAGTACTTC.

The chain employs TRBV18 and TRBJ1-3; 8 bases line up with TRBD1. Germline CDR1 and CDR2: KGHSH and LQKENI. Trimming took 2 bases from V and 3 from J; bases not matched to a gene: 6. CDR3 size: 16 residues. This chain's CDR3 is CASSPNTGGFGNTIYF. DNA of the CDR3: TGTGCCAGCTCACCAAATACAGGGGGATTTGGAAACACCATATATTTT.

The chain couples TRBV25-1 to TRBJ2-1; 10 nucleotides align to TRBD2. The CDR3 length is 14 residues. Germline V gives CDR1 MGHDK, CDR2 SYGVNS. The V and J ends lost 3 bases and 10 bases, in that order; junction bases with no gene match: 6. The DNA of the CDR3 is TGTGCCAGCAGTGACGCTAGCGGGGGTGGGGAGCAGTTCTTC. Translation gives CASSDASGGGEQFF.

A note on this clone: At one end the junction does not follow the germline gene, possibly because of a read error. This chain connects TRBV12-5 to TRBJ2-7, with 9 bases aligning to TRBD1. The length of the CDR3 is 11 residues. Per the germline V gene, CDR1 is LGHNT and CDR2 is FRNRAP. The CDR3 loop is CASGSLGTGFF. CDR3 in DNA: TGTGCTAGTGGGTCTTTGGGGACAGGGTTCTTC.

The V and J genes are TRBV24-1 and TRBJ2-1; TRBD2 aligns across 10 bases. The CDR3 sequence is 14 residues long. V shed 7 bases, J shed 3 bases, and the junction held 2 bases outside the gene matches. The germline V gene encodes CDR1 KGHDR and CDR2 SFDVKD. The CDR3 sequence: CATRSSGGYNEQFF. CDR3 nucleotide sequence: TGTGCCACCAGGTCTAGCGGGGGCTACAATGAGCAGTTCTTC.

This clone was observed a few times. The chain uses TRBV2 and TRBJ1-2; 7 bases fit TRBD1. The CDR3 has 14 residues. Germline CDR1 reads SNHLY; CDR2 reads FYNNEI. The J segment lost 1 base and the V segment lost 2 bases, leaving 1 base of the junction unmatched. The DNA for the CDR3 is TGTGCCAGCAGTGAAAACAGGGGTAACTATGGCTACACCTTC. This gives the protein CASSENRGNYGYTF.

This CDR3 is CAIRVGQGAYEQYF. CDR3 bases: TGTGCCATCAGGGTTGGGCAGGGGGCCTACGAGCAGTACTTC. This chain joins TRBV10-3 and TRBJ2-7; 7 bases match TRBD1. The CDR3 is made up of 14 amino acids. CDR1 ENHRY and CDR2 SYGVKD come from the germline V gene. Losses at the gene ends were 6 bases for V and 2 bases for J; bases not matched to a gene: 7.